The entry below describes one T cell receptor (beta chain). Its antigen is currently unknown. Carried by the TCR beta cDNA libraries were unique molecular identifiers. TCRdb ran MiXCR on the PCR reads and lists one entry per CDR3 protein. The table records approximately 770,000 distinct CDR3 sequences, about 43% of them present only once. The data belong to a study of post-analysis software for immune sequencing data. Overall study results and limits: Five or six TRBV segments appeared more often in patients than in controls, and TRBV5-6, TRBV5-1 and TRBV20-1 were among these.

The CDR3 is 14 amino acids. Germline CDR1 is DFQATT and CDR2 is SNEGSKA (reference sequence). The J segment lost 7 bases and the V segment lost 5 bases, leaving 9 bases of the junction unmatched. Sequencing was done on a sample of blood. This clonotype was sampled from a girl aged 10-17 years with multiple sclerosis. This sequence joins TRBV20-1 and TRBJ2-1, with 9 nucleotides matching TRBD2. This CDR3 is CSARLAERGNEQFF. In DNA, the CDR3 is TGCAGTGCTCGACTAGCGGAGAGGGGAAATGAGCAGTTCTTC.